These 32 T cell receptor beta chains were all obtained from the same sample, sequenced in a study of early T cells in non-severe SARS-CoV-2 infection. TCRdb re-called the 5' RACE reads with MiXCR, one entry per CDR3 protein. The sample has about 58,000 distinct CDR3 sequences; around an eighth are singletons. The sequencing sample was made of whole blood. The receptor set was obtained from an adult who was a healthcare worker with PCR-confirmed SARS-CoV-2 infection or an uninfected control (not recorded which).

The rearrangement joins TRBV19 to TRBJ2-1, with 9 positions matching TRBD2. The CDR3 spans 16 residues. J was trimmed by 7 bases and V by 1 base; bases with no gene match: 8. Germline V lookup: CDR1 LNHDA, CDR2 SQIVND (reference sequence). Written as DNA, the CDR3 is TGTGCCAGTAGTATAGTGGCTAGCGGGAAGGGGAATGAGCAGTTCTTC. This gives the protein CASSIVASGKGNEQFF.

This chain joins TRBV20-1 and TRBJ2-1; 10 bases align to TRBD1. After removal of 7 bases from V and 3 bases from J, the junction contained 12 bases not matched to a gene. The CDR3 loop spans 16 amino acids. Germline CDR1 is DFQATT and CDR2 is SNEGSKA (reference sequence). CDR3 loop: CSVAFTGTGDYNEQFF. The CDR3 region has the DNA TGCAGTGTCGCCTTTACCGGGACAGGGGACTACAATGAGCAGTTCTTC.

Many counts were recorded for this clonotype. The DNA for the CDR3 is TGCGCCAGCAGCTTGGAACCTACAGACTACAATGAGCAGTTCTTC. This encodes CASSLEPTDYNEQFF. V usage is TRBV5-1 and J usage is TRBJ2-1; D is unclear. Trimming pared 0 bases from V and 3 bases from J, leaving 10 bases between. This CDR3 has 15 amino acids. Germline V gene lookup returns CDR1 SGHRS and CDR2 YFSETQ.

This clonotype appeared many times. The rearrangement joins TRBV10-3 to TRBJ2-5, with D tentatively TRBD1 (6 bases). The V and J ends lost 2 bases and 5 bases respectively, with 15 bases between them. Germline CDR1 is ENHRY and CDR2 is SYGVKD. This CDR3 contains 15 residues. The CDR3 DNA is TGTGCCATCAGTGAGAAGGGGGACGTCTCGGAGACCCAGTACTTC. Protein product: CAISEKGDVSETQYF.

The rearrangement uses TRBV6-5 and TRBJ2-2, with D uncertain. Germline CDR1 and CDR2: MNHEY and SVGAGI. The CDR3 runs 13 residues. V lost 10 bases and J lost 0, with 9 bases in between. The CDR3 nucleotides are TGTGCCATTCAGGTAGCGAACACCGGGGAGCTGTTTTTT. It yields the protein CAIQVANTGELFF.

This chain joins TRBV29-1 and TRBJ2-3; D unresolved. This CDR3 is 11 amino acids long. Germline V gene sequence: CDR1 SQVTM, CDR2 ANQGSEA. The CDR3 DNA sequence: TGCAGTGGACGTCGCGGAGATACGCAGTATTTT. It is translated as CSGRRGDTQYF.

There are a few counts of this clonotype. The gene calls are TRBV18 and TRBJ1-5; D is ambiguous. CDR3 length: 15 residues. V gave up 6 bases and J gave up 4 bases, with 16 bases separating them. The V gene's germline CDR1 is KGHSH and CDR2 LQKENI. CDR3 in DNA: TGTGCCAGCTCCGAAGGAGGGCCAGTAAATCAGCCCCAGCATTTT. Amino acids: CASSEGGPVNQPQHF.

This clonotype was seen many times. The chain is built from TRBV28 and TRBJ1-5; 7 positions match TRBD1. The CDR3 runs to 14 residues. Germline V gene lookup returns CDR1 MDHEN and CDR2 SYDVKM. Trimming cost V 6 bases and J 1 base; bases outside gene matches: 3. For the CDR3, the DNA is TGTGCCAGCAGGGTGGGACAGAGCAATCAGCCCCAGCATTTT. The encoded protein is CASRVGQSNQPQHF.

This clonotype was seen repeatedly, ten times or more. The chain links TRBV6-1 to TRBJ2-1; 7 bases align to TRBD2. This CDR3 is 12 amino acids long. V trimming: 3 bases; J trimming: 11 bases; junction bases outside the gene matches: 4. Germline V lookup: CDR1 MNHNS, CDR2 SASEGT. The CDR3 DNA is TGTGCCAGCAGTGACCCTAGCGGAAAGCAGTTCTTC. This gives the protein CASSDPSGKQFF.

This clonotype has a count of ten or more. The chain employs TRBV2 and TRBJ2-5; weak D call: TRBD2 (5 bases). CDR3 length: 12 residues. Per germline, CDR1 SNHLY and CDR2 FYNNEI. V was cut by 4 bases and J by 8 bases, with 11 bases left in between. In DNA, the CDR3 is TGTGCCAGCAGTGTGACCGGGGAAACCCAGTACTTC. It translates to CASSVTGETQYF.

The CDR3 protein is CASRGTGNQPQHF. The CDR3, as DNA: TGTGCCAGCAGAGGGACAGGGAATCAGCCCCAGCATTTT. This chain connects TRBV12-3 or TRBV12-4 to TRBJ1-5, with 9 positions matching TRBD1. This CDR3 has 13 residues. Trimming removed 6 bases from V and 4 bases from J; junction bases left unmatched: 1.

This clonotype was observed at least ten times. J is TRBJ2-3 and V is TRBV6-5, with D tentatively TRBD1 (5 bases). Deletions cut 4 bases from V and 1 base from J, with 15 bases between. The CDR3 consists of 16 residues. The germline V gene encodes CDR1 MNHEY and CDR2 SVGAGI. CDR3 coding DNA: TGTGCCAGCAGTTCCCCAGGGCAGGGCGGCACAGATACGCAGTATTTT. Its translation is CASSSPGQGGTDTQYF.

The chain has TRBV20-1 and TRBJ2-7, with 7 bases identical to TRBD1. The CDR3 extends over 13 amino acids. With V trimmed by 2 bases and J by 5 bases, 6 bases remained unmatched. Germline V gene sequence: CDR1 DFQATT, CDR2 SNEGSKA (reference sequence). The CDR3 nucleotides read TGCAGTGCTAGAATTTCAACAGGGGACGAGCAGTACTTC. Protein sequence: CSARISTGDEQYF.

This clonotype was observed many times. The V gene is TRBV11-3, the J gene TRBJ2-3; D is uncertain. The CDR3 has 13 residues. Per the germline V gene, CDR1 is SGHNT and CDR2 is YENEEA. V lost 5 bases, J lost 6 bases, and 12 bases lay in between. The CDR3, as DNA: TGTGCCAGCAGCCTAGGGCAGATCGATACGCAGTATTTT. Amino acid sequence: CASSLGQIDTQYF.

This clonotype was counted only a few times. The chain uses TRBV6-4 and TRBJ2-2; TRBD2 matches at 12 bases. CDR3 length equals 15 residues. CDR1 is MRHNA, CDR2 SNTAGT, per germline. J lost 5 bases, V lost 5 bases, and 3 bases had no gene match. The CDR3 coding sequence is TGTGCCAGCAGTCCCGGGACTAGCGGGACCGGGGAGCTGTTTTTT. Protein product: CASSPGTSGTGELFF.

This clonotype came up many times. V usage is TRBV7-2 and J usage is TRBJ2-3; TRBD2 agrees at 15 bases. CDR3 length: 15 amino acids. From germline, CDR1 is SGHTA and CDR2 FQGNSA. The V gene end was trimmed by 1 base and the J gene end by 13 bases; junction bases not matched to a gene: 6. CDR3 sequence reads: CASSLGTSGRAMEYF. In DNA, the CDR3 is TGTGCCAGCAGCTTAGGGACTAGCGGGAGGGCCATGGAGTATTTT.

V and J are TRBV11-2 and TRBJ2-7, with 11 bases aligning to TRBD2. Per germline, CDR1 SGHAT and CDR2 FQNNGV. J gave up 7 bases and V 6 bases, and 8 bases lay outside the gene matches. The CDR3 is 14 amino acids. CDR3 amino acids: CASRPLAGGREQYF. CDR3 nucleotide sequence: TGTGCCAGCAGACCTTTAGCGGGAGGGAGGGAGCAGTACTTC.

The chain uses TRBV28 and TRBJ2-1; 10 bases are a match to TRBD2. This CDR3 is built from 15 residues. Germline trimming cut 10 bases from V and 9 bases from J; bases unmatched to any gene: 15. Germline lookup yields CDR1 MDHEN and CDR2 SYDVKM. CDR3 sequence reads: CATHLTSGPRGEQFF. The CDR3 DNA reads as TGTGCCACTCACCTGACTAGCGGGCCTCGTGGTGAGCAGTTCTTC.

This clonotype was seen ten or more times. This chain links TRBV5-6 with TRBJ2-3; no reliable D call. Germline V gene data show CDR1 as SGHDT and CDR2 as YYEEEE. CDR3 size: 13 residues. Trimming cost V 0 bases and J 5 bases, with 7 bases left between them. The CDR3 region is CASSLGAEDTQYF. The CDR3 DNA sequence: TGTGCCAGCAGCTTGGGAGCAGAAGATACGCAGTATTTT.

This clonotype was picked up a small number of times. The V and J genes are TRBV14 and TRBJ1-2; D uncertain. In germline, CDR1 is SGHDN, CDR2 FVKESK. With 0 bases removed from V and 4 bases from J, the gap between germline ends came to 15 bases. The CDR3 extends over 16 amino acids. The CDR3 sequence: CASSQDGGSIIYGYTF. The CDR3 region has the DNA TGTGCCAGCAGCCAAGATGGCGGCAGCATAATCTATGGCTACACCTTC.

This clonotype turned up a few times. The chain has TRBV7-6 and TRBJ1-3; a weak D match, TRBD1 (5 bases). Trimming left V 0 bases short and J 4 bases short, with 7 bases between. Per the germline V gene, CDR1 is SGHVS and CDR2 is FNYEAQ. The CDR3 covers 14 residues. CDR3 loop: CASSLAGDGNTIYF. CDR3 nucleotides: TGTGCCAGCAGCTTAGCGGGGGACGGAAACACCATATATTTT. Supplemented by reference TRBV7-6 and TRBJ1-3, the full variable domain reads GAGVSQSPRYKVTKRGQDVALRCDPISGHVSLYWYRQALGQGPEFLTYFNYEAQQDKSGLPNDRFSAERPEGSISTLTIQRTEQRDSAMYRCASSLAGDGNTIYFGEGSWLTVV.

This clonotype was observed many times. This chain uses TRBV5-1 with TRBJ2-5; D is unclear. Germline V gene lookup returns CDR1 SGHRS and CDR2 YFSETQ. The CDR3 totals 12 residues. The ends were cut back, 3 bases at V and 5 bases at J, with 8 bases in the middle. The chain's CDR3 is CASSSNGETQYF. DNA of the CDR3: TGCGCCAGCAGCTCGAACGGGGAGACCCAGTACTTC.

This sequence joins TRBV7-8 and TRBJ2-2, with 8 bases matching TRBD2. The CDR3 length is 16 residues. The ends lost 2 bases at V and 5 bases at J; junction bases unmatched: 7. Looked up from germline, CDR1 is SGHVS and CDR2 is FQNEAQ. CDR3 coding DNA: TGTGCCAGCAGCTTACCAGCGGGAGCTAAAACCGGGGAGCTGTTTTTT. It is translated as CASSLPAGAKTGELFF.

The chain combines TRBV9 with TRBJ2-1; no firm D call. V dropped 7 bases and J dropped 8 bases, with 10 bases sitting between them. The V gene's germline CDR1 is SGDLS and CDR2 YYNGEE. CDR3 size: 11 residues. The CDR3 is CASGLVHEQFF. The CDR3 bases are TGTGCCAGCGGGCTAGTCCATGAGCAGTTCTTC.

There are many counts of this clonotype. The V and J genes are TRBV28 and TRBJ1-5, with 7 bases identical to TRBD1. This CDR3 contains 14 residues. From germline, CDR1 is MDHEN and CDR2 SYDVKM. The V gene end was trimmed by 6 bases and the J gene end by 4 bases; junction bases not matched to a gene: 6. CDR3 protein: CASSSGTENQPQHF. CDR3 DNA sequence: TGTGCCAGCAGCTCGGGGACAGAGAATCAGCCCCAGCATTTT.

This clonotype was counted many times. This sequence joins TRBV29-1 and TRBJ2-1, with TRBD2 identical over 7 bases. V was pared by 5 bases and J by 4 bases, with 5 bases of the junction left unmatched. Germline lookup yields CDR1 SQVTM and CDR2 ANQGSEA. The CDR3 has 13 residues. The CDR3 DNA follows: TGCAGCGTTTGGCGCGGGAGTTACAATGAGCAGTTCTTC. Amino acid sequence: CSVWRGSYNEQFF.

A note on this clonotype: A junction boundary mismatches the germline segment, possibly from a read error. The rearrangement links TRBV7-8 to TRBJ2-4; 13 bases agree with TRBD2. The CDR3 consists of 17 residues. Germline V CDR1 and CDR2: SGHVS, FQNEAQ. Here the CDR3 reads CGSSSGLAGASKNIQYF. The CDR3 nucleotides read TGTGGCAGCAGCTCAGGACTAGCGGGAGCGTCCAAAAACATTCAGTACTTC. The complete variable domain, with remaining parts taken from reference TRBV7-8 and TRBJ2-4, reads GAGVSQSPRYKVAKRGQDVALRCDPISGHVSLFWYQQALGQGPEFLTYFQNEAQLDKSGLPSDRFFAERPEGSVSTLKIQRTQQEDSAVYLCGSSSGLAGASKNIQYFGAGTRLSVL.

This clonotype was picked up a small number of times. V usage is TRBV25-1 and J usage is TRBJ1-2; D perhaps matches TRBD1 (5 bases). The germline CDR1 and CDR2 sequences are MGHDK and SYGVNS. The CDR3 contains 18 residues. V gave up 5 bases and J gave up 3 bases, with 25 bases separating them. The CDR3, as DNA: TGTGCCAGCAGTCCTTTTACCCCCCGGACGGACAAGGACTATGGCTACACCTTC. Translation: CASSPFTPRTDKDYGYTF.

In this sample, this clonotype turned up many times. This chain uses TRBV2 with TRBJ2-3, with 9 bases fitting TRBD1. After removal of 8 bases from V and 2 bases from J, the junction contained 8 bases not matched to a gene. There are 15 residues in the CDR3. Germline CDR1 and CDR2: SNHLY and FYNNEI. The DNA of the CDR3 is TGTGCCAGCGGTCCAAGACAGGGGGTCACAGATACGCAGTATTTT. It encodes CASGPRQGVTDTQYF.

This clonotype showed up just a few times. V is TRBV11-2 and J is TRBJ2-3; TRBD2 aligns across 9 bases. The junction had 11 bases not matched to a gene; V was cut back by 2 bases and J by 5 bases. The CDR3 loop spans 17 amino acids. The germline V gene has CDR1 SGHAT and CDR2 FQNNGV. CDR3 sequence reads: CASSLTLRGRAVDTQYF. CDR3 nucleotides: TGTGCCAGCAGCTTAACACTCCGCGGGAGGGCCGTAGATACGCAGTATTTT. Using reference TRBV11-2 and TRBJ2-3 for the parts outside the CDR3, the full variable domain is EAGVAQSPRYKIIEKRQSVAFWCNPISGHATLYWYQQILGQGPKLLIQFQNNGVVDDSQLPKDRFSAERLKGVDSTLKIQPAKLEDSAVYLCASSLTLRGRAVDTQYFGPGTRLTVL.

This clonotype has just a few counts. This chain links TRBV28 with TRBJ1-1; D unresolved. The CDR3 is made up of 11 amino acids. Germline V gene sequence: CDR1 MDHEN, CDR2 SYDVKM. V dropped 6 bases and J dropped 0 bases, with 2 bases sitting between them. CDR3 in DNA: TGTGCCAGCAGGGTGAACACTGAAGCTTTCTTT. Amino acid sequence: CASRVNTEAFF.

In this sample, this clonotype turned up a few times. The J gene is TRBJ2-3, the V gene TRBV6-6; perhaps TRBD2 as D (6 bases). Germline loops: CDR1 MNHNY, CDR2 SVGAGI (reference sequence). The CDR3 length is 14 residues. Trimming pared 6 bases from V and 6 bases from J, leaving 16 bases between. The CDR3 DNA reads as TGTGCCAGCAGACCTTCGACGGGGGTGGATACGCAGTATTTT. It codes for CASRPSTGVDTQYF.